These T cell receptor beta chains were read from a single sample in a study of shared clonotypes between healthy human individuals. Profiling relied on immunoSEQ multiplex PCR, and the TCRdb table lists in-frame clones only, not all of them. Of millions of clones listed, roughly nine tenths are singletons. The sample comprised naive CD4+ T cells sorted from blood. Source of these receptors: a man aged 18-30 years in good health. Both conserved end residues are part of each CDR3. A D gene is named only where the DNA matches it firmly. Rows give clone size only sometimes, using once, few, many, or a class for an expanded clone.

v_gene	abundance	j_gene	d_gene	CDR3aa	CDR3nt
TRBV30	-	TRBJ2-3	-	CAWSVGQGYTDTQYF	TGTGCCTGGAGTGTCGGGCAGGGGTACACAGATACGCAGTATTTT
TRBV6-5	-	TRBJ2-7	-	CASSRGSYEQYF	TGTGCCAGCAGTCGAGGGTCTTACGAGCAGTACTTC
TRBV9	once	TRBJ2-3	-	CASSDRTGTSTDTQYF	TGTGCCAGCAGCGACCGAACCGGGACTAGCACAGATACGCAGTATTTT
TRBV11-2	-	TRBJ2-5	-	CASSLDGGPQETQYF	TGTGCCAGCAGCTTAGACGGAGGGCCACAAGAGACCCAGTACTTC
TRBV19	once	TRBJ2-7	TRBD1	CASSPDRGYEQYF	TGTGCCAGTAGCCCGGACAGGGGGTACGAGCAGTACTTC
TRBV19	-	TRBJ2-7	-	CATSSTGTYYEQYF	TGTGCCACCTCGAGCACAGGTACCTACTACGAGCAGTACTTC
TRBV19	-	TRBJ2-7	-	CASSTREGYEQYF	TGTGCCAGTAGTACCCGAGAGGGCTACGAGCAGTACTTC
TRBV7-8	-	TRBJ2-3	-	CASSSRTGGGADTQYF	TGTGCCAGCAGCTCTAGGACTGGGGGGGGCGCAGATACGCAGTATTTT
TRBV11-2	-	TRBJ1-5	-	CASSLDQWADDDQPQHF	TGTGCCAGCAGCTTAGATCAGTGGGCGGACGACGATCAGCCCCAGCATTTT
TRBV7-9	-	TRBJ2-7	TRBD1	CASTRQGSYEQYF	TGTGCCAGCACCCGACAGGGGAGCTACGAGCAGTACTTC
TRBV10-3	-	TRBJ2-3	TRBD2	CAISDIGGSTDTQYF	TGTGCCATCAGTGATATCGGGGGGAGCACAGATACGCAGTATTTT
TRBV30	-	TRBJ2-3	TRBD2	CAWTRTSGTDTQYF	TGTGCCTGGACCCGGACTAGCGGTACAGATACGCAGTATTTT
TRBV9	-	TRBJ2-3	-	CASREGGSTDTQYF	TGTGCCAGCAGAGAGGGGGGAAGCACAGATACGCAGTATTTT
TRBV28	-	TRBJ2-7	TRBD1	CASNQGAGQYF	TGTGCCAGCAACCAGGGGGCAGGGCAGTACTTC
TRBV7-9	-	TRBJ2-7	TRBD2	CASSSLASGGRSSYEQYF	TGTGCCAGCAGCTCCTTGGCTAGCGGGGGGCGCAGCTCCTACGAGCAGTACTTC
TRBV11-2	-	TRBJ2-3	-	CASSLARRPVTDTQYF	TGTGCCAGCAGCTTAGCAAGGCGCCCGGTCACAGATACGCAGTATTTT
TRBV6-5	once	TRBJ2-3	-	CASSTSGSRIDTQYF	TGTGCCAGCAGTACTTCCGGGAGTAGAATAGATACGCAGTATTTT
TRBV6-4	-	TRBJ2-3	TRBD2	CASSDWAGGPTDTQYF	TGTGCCAGCAGTGACTGGGCGGGAGGGCCGACAGATACGCAGTATTTT